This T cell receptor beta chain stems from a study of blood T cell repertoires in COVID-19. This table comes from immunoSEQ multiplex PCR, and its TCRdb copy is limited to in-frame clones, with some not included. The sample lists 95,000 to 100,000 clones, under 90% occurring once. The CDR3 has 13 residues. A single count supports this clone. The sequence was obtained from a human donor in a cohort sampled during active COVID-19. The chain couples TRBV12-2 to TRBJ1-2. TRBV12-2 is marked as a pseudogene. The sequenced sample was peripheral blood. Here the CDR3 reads CASRTACREGYTF. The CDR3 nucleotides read TGTGCAAGTCGCACTGCGTGTCGGGAAGGCTACACCTTC.